Listed here is a single T cell receptor (beta chain). This specimen comes from a study of patients and donors after allogeneic stem cell transplantation. TCRdb ran MiXCR on the RT-PCR reads and lists one entry per CDR3 protein. The table has roughly 940,000 distinct CDR3 sequences, under 20% seen once; the top ten hold roughly 6%. The CDR3 totals 17 residues. J was trimmed by 7 bases and V by 6 bases; bases with no gene match: 13. Per the germline V gene, CDR1 is LGHNA and CDR2 is YSLEER. Sequenced: blood, either unsorted or a sorted T cell fraction (not recorded which). V and J are TRBV4-3 and TRBJ2-2, with 11 bases identical to TRBD2. This receptor was identified in a human donor who was either an allogeneic HSCT recipient or a stem cell or donor lymphocyte infusion donor (not recorded which). It is not recorded whose cells these are; they may come from a transplant donor. The CDR3 DNA is TGCGCCAGCAGTTACACTACCGGGACTAGCGGAAGCGGGGAGCTGTTTTTT. Its translation: CASSYTTGTSGSGELFF.